Shown below are 5 T cell receptor beta chains from a single sample sequenced in a study of blood T cell repertoires in COVID-19. Measured with immunoSEQ multiplex PCR; TCRdb has only the in-frame clones, and not every one. The data show roughly 200,000 clones, less than 90% seen once. The sequencing sample was made of peripheral blood. These receptors came from a woman of 80 years or more with COVID-19, enrolled during active disease.

This clone has more than one count but fewer than ten. This sequence joins TRBV5-1 and TRBJ2-2, with TRBD1 matching 7 bases. Looked up from germline, CDR1 is SGHRS and CDR2 is YFSETQ. With V trimmed by 2 bases and J by 3 bases, 7 bases remained unmatched. This CDR3 region has 16 residues. The chain's CDR3 is CASSFYRGAYTGELFF. CDR3 DNA sequence: TGCGCCAGCAGCTTCTACAGGGGCGCCTACACCGGGGAGCTGTTTTTT.

V usage is TRBV5-4 and J usage is TRBJ1-2; D possibly corresponds to TRBD1 (5 bases). V lost 4 bases and J 0 bases, leaving 13 bases between the germline ends. The CDR3 spans 15 residues. CDR1 and CDR2 (germline): SGHNT, YYREEE (reference sequence). CDR3 coding DNA: TGTGCCAGCAGCCCCATGGGGGGAGCTAACTATGGCTACACCTTC. As protein: CASSPMGGANYGYTF.

V usage is TRBV29-1 and J usage is TRBJ1-1; D is possibly TRBD1 (5 bases). The CDR3 is made up of 13 amino acids. Germline loops: CDR1 SQVTM, CDR2 ANQGSEA. V dropped 4 bases and J dropped 0 bases, with 9 bases sitting between them. This CDR3 is CSVGAGLNTEAFF. The CDR3 nucleotides read TGCAGCGTTGGCGCGGGGCTGAACACTGAAGCTTTCTTT.

V is TRBV3-1 (or the pseudogene TRBV3-2) and J is TRBJ1-4; no clear D. V shed 5 bases and J shed 1 base, with 14 bases lying between them. The CDR3 is 16 residues long. Germline V gene sequence: CDR1 LGHDT, CDR2 YNNKEL (reference sequence). The DNA of the CDR3 is TGTGCCAGCAGCTCACCTTTGACACTAACTAATGAAAAACTGTTTTTT. Residues: CASSSPLTLTNEKLFF.

The chain couples TRBV28 to TRBJ1-6, with D possibly TRBD1 on 5 matching bases. The CDR3 is made up of 14 amino acids. V shed 2 bases and J shed 7 bases, with 9 bases lying between them. Germline V gene lookup returns CDR1 MDHEN and CDR2 SYDVKM. CDR3 DNA sequence: TGTGCCAGCAGTTTACTCCAGGGAAATTCACCCCTCCACTTT. It is translated as CASSLLQGNSPLHF.